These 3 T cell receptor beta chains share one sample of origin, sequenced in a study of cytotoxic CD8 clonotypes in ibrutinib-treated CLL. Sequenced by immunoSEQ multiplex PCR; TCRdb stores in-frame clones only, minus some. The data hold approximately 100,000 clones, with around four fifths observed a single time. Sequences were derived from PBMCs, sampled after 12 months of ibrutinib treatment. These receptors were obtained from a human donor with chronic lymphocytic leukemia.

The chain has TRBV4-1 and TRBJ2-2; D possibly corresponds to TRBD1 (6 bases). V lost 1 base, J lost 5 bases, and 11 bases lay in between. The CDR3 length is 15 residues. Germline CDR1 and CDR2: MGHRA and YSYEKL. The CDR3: CASSQGGRGTGELFF. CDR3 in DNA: TGCGCCAGCAGCCAAGGGGGGCGAGGGACCGGGGAGCTGTTTTTT.

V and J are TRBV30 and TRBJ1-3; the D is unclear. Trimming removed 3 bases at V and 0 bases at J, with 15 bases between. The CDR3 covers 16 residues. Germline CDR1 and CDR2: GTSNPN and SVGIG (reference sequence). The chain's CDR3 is CAWSSLLSSSGNTIYF. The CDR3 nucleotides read TGTGCCTGGAGCTCCCTTCTCTCCAGCTCTGGAAACACCATATATTTT.

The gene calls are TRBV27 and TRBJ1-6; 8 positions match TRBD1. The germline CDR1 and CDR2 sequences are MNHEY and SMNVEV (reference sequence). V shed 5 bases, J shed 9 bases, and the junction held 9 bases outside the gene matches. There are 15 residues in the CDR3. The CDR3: CASSEDRGGGSPLHF. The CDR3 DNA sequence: TGTGCCAGCAGTGAAGACAGGGGCGGCGGTTCACCCCTCCACTTT.